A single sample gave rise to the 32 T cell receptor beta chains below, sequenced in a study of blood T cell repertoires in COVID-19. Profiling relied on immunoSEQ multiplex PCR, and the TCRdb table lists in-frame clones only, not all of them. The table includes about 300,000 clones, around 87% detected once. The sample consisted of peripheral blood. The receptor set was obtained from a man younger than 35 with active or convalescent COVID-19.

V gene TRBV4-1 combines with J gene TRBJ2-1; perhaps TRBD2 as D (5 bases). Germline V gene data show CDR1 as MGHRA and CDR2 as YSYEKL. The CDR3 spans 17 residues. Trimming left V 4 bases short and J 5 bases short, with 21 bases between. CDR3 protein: CASSLKNHGLGDNEQFF. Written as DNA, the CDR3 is TGCGCCAGCAGCCTGAAGAATCACGGATTGGGAGACAATGAGCAGTTCTTC.

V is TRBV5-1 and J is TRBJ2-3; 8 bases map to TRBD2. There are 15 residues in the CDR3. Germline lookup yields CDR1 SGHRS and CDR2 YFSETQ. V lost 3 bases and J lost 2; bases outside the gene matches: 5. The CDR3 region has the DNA TGCGCCAGCAGCTCAGCGGGAGAGCTCACAGATACGCAGTATTTT. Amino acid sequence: CASSSAGELTDTQYF.

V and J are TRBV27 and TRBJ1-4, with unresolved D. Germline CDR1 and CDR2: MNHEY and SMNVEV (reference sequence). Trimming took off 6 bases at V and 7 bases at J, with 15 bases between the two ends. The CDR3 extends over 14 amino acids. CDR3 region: CASSPASGVEKLFF. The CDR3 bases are TGTGCCAGCAGCCCGGCTTCGGGAGTTGAAAAACTGTTTTTT. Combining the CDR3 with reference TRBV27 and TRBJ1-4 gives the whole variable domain EAQVTQNPRYLITVTGKKLTVTCSQNMNHEYMSWYRQDPGLGLRQIYYSMNVEVTDKGDVPEGYKVSRKEKRNFPLILESPSPNQTSLYFCASSPASGVEKLFFGSGTQLSVL.

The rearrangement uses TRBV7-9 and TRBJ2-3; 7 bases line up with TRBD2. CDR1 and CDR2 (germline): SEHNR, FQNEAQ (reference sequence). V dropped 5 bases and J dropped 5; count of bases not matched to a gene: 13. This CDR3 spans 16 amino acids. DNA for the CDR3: TGTGCCAGCAGCCCGAAAAAACTAGCGTCGAAAGATACGCAGTATTTT. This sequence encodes CASSPKKLASKDTQYF. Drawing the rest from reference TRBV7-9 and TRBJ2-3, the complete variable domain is DTGVSQNPRHKITKRGQNVTFRCDPISEHNRLYWYRQTLGQGPEFLTYFQNEAQLEKSRLLSDRFSAERPKGSFSTLEIQRTEQGDSAMYLCASSPKKLASKDTQYFGPGTRLTVL.

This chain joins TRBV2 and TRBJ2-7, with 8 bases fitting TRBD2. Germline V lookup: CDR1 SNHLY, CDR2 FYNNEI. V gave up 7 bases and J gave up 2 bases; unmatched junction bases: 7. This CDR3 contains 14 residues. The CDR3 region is CASKPGLGTYEQYF. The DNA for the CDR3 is TGTGCCAGCAAACCGGGACTAGGGACCTACGAGCAGTACTTC.

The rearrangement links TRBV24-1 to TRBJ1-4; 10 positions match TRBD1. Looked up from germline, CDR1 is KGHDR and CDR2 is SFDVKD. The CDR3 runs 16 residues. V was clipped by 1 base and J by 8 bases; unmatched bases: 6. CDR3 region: CATSDFSGTGEEKLFF. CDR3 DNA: TGTGCCACCAGTGATTTTTCCGGGACAGGGGAGGAAAAACTGTTTTTT.

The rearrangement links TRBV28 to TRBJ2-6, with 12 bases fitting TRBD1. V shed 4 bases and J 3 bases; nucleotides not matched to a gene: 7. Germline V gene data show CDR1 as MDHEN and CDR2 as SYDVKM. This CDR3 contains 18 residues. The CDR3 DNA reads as TGTGCCAGCAGTTATTGGGACAGGGGGCGTCGTGGGGCCAACGTCCTGACTTTC. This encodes CASSYWDRGRRGANVLTF. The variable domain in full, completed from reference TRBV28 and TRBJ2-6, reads DVKVTQSSRYLVKRTGEKVFLECVQDMDHENMFWYRQDPGLGLRLIYFSYDVKMKEKGDIPEGYSVSREKKERFSLILESASTNQTSMYLCASSYWDRGRRGANVLTFGAGSRLTVL.

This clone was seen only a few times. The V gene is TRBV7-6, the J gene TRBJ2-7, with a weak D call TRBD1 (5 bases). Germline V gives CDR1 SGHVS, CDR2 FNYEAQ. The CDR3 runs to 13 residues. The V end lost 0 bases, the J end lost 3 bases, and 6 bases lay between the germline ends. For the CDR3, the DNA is TGTGCCAGCAGCTTAGCTCAGGGCTACGAGCAGTACTTC. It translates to CASSLAQGYEQYF.

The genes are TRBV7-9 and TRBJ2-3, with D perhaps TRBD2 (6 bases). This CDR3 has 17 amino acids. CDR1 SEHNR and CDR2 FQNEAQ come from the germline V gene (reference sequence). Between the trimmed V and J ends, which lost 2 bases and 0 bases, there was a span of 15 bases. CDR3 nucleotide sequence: TGTGCCAGCAGCTTACAATTGCCTAGCGTTAGCACAGATACGCAGTATTTT. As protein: CASSLQLPSVSTDTQYF.

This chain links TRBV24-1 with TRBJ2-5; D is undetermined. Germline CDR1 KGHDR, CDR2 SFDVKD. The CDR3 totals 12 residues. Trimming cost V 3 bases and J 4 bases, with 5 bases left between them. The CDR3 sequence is CATSDPVETQYF. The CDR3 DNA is TGTGCCACCAGTGATCCCGTAGAGACCCAGTACTTC.

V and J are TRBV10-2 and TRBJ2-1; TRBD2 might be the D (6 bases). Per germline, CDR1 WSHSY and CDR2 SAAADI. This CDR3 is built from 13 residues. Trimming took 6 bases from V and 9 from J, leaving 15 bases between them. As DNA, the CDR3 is TGCGCCAGCAGGGGGACTTCTTTAGGTGAGCAGTTCTTC. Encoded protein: CASRGTSLGEQFF.

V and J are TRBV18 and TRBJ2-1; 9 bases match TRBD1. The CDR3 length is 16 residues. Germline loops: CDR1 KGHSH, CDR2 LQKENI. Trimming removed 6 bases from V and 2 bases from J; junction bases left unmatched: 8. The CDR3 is CASSNRQGGTYNEQFF. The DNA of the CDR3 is TGTGCCAGCTCCAATAGACAGGGGGGGACCTACAATGAGCAGTTCTTC.

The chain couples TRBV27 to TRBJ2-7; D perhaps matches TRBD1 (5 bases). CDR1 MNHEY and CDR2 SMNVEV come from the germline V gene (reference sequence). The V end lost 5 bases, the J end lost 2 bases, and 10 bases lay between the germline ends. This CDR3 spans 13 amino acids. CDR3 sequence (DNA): TGTGCCAGCAGTGCAGGGTCTACCTACGAGCAGTACTTC. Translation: CASSAGSTYEQYF.

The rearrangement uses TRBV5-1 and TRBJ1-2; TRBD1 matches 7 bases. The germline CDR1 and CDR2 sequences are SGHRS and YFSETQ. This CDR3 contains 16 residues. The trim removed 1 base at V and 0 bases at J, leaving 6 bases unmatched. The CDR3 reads CASSLRPGGPNYGYTF. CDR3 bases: TGCGCCAGCAGCTTGCGGCCAGGGGGACCTAACTATGGCTACACCTTC. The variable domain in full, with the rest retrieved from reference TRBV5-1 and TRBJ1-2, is KAGVTQTPRYLIKTRGQQVTLSCSPISGHRSVSWYQQTPGQGLQFLFEYFSETQRNKGNFPGRFSGRQFSNSRSEMNVSTLELGDSALYLCASSLRPGGPNYGYTFGSGTRLTVV.

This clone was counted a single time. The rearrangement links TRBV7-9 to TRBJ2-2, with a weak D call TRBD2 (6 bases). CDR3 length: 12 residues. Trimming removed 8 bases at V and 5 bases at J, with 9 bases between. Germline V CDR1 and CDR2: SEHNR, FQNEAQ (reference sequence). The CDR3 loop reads CASSRGTGELFF. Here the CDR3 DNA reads TGTGCCAGCTCCCGGGGGACCGGGGAGCTGTTTTTT.

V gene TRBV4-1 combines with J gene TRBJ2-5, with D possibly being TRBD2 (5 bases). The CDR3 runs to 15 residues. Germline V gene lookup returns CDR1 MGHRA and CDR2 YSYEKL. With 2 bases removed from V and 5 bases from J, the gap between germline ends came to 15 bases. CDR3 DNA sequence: TGCGCCAGCAGCCAACACACCGAATGGAGGGAGACCCAGTACTTC. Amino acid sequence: CASSQHTEWRETQYF.

DNA of the CDR3: TGTGCCAGCAGTTTATCGTGGGAGACTGAAGCTTTCTTT. The encoded protein is CASSLSWETEAFF. The chain employs TRBV27 and TRBJ1-1; D unresolved. V lost 0 bases to trimming and J lost 5 bases, with 7 bases between them. Germline V gene data show CDR1 as MNHEY and CDR2 as SMNVEV (reference sequence). CDR3 length equals 13 residues.

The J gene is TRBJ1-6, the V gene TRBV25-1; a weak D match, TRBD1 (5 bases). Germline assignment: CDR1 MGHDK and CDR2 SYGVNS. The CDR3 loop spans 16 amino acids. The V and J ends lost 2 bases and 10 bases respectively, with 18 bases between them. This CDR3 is CASSESGDGGFSPLHF. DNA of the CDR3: TGTGCCAGCAGTGAAAGCGGGGACGGGGGTTTCTCACCCCTCCACTTT.

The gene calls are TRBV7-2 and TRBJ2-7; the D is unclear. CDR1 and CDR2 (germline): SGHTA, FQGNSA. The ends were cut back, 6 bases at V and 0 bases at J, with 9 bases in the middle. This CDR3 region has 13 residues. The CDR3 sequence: CASSLSPSYEQYF. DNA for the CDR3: TGTGCCAGCAGTCTATCCCCCTCCTACGAGCAGTACTTC.

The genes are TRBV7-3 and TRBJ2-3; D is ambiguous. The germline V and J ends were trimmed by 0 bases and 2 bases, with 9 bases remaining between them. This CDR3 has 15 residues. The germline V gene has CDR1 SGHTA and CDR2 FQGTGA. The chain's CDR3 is CASSLTETTTDTQYF. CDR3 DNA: TGTGCCAGCAGCTTAACGGAGACGACCACAGATACGCAGTATTTT. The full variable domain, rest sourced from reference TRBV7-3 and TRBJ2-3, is GAGVSQTPSNKVTEKGKYVELRCDPISGHTALYWYRQSLGQGPEFLIYFQGTGAADDSGLPNDRFFAVRPEGSVSTLKIQRTERGDSAVYLCASSLTETTTDTQYFGPGTRLTVL.

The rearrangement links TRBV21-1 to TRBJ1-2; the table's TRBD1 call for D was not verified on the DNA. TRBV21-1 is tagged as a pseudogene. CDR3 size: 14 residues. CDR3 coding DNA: TGTGCCAGCAGCAGGGAGGGACAGGAGTATGGCTACACCTTC. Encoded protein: CASSREGQEYGYTF.

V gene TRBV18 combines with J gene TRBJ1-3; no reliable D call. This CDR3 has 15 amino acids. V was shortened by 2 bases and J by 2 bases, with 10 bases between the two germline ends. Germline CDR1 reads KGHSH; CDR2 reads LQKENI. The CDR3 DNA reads TGTGCCAGCTCACCAACGGGAGATCCTGGAAACACCATATATTTT. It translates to CASSPTGDPGNTIYF.

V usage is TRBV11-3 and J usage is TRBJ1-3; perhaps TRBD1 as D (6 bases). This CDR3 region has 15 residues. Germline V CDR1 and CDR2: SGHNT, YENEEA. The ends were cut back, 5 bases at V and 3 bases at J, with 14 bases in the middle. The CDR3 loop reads CASSRGHGDGNTIYF. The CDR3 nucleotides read TGTGCCAGCAGCAGGGGACACGGAGATGGAAACACCATATATTTT.

The CDR3 region is CASSGSGTGKNIQYF. DNA for the CDR3: TGTGCCAGCAGCGGATCCGGGACAGGCAAAAACATTCAGTACTTC. The genes are TRBV5-4 and TRBJ2-4; 8 bases map to TRBD1. Unmatched junction bases numbered 6, after V lost 4 bases and J lost 3 bases. This CDR3 has 15 amino acids. Germline CDR1 and CDR2: SGHNT and YYREEE (reference sequence).

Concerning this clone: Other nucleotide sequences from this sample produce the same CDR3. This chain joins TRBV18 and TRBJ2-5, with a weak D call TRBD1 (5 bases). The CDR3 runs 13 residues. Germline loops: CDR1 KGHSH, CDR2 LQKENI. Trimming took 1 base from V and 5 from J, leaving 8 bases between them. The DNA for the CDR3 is TGTGCCAGCTCACCACGGGGCCAGGAGACCCAGTACTTC. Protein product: CASSPRGQETQYF. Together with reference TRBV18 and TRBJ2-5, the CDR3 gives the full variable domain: NAGVMQNPRHLVRRRGQEARLRCSPMKGHSHVYWYRQLPEEGLKFMVYLQKENIIDESGMPKERFSAEFPKEGPSILRIQQVVRGDSAAYFCASSPRGQETQYFGPGTRLLVL.

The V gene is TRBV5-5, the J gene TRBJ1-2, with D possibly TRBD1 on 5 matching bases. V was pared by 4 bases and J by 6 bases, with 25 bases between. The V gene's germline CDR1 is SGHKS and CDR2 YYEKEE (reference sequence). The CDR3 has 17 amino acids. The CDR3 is CASSPTELQGSRDGYTF. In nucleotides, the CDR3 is TGTGCCAGCAGCCCAACTGAACTTCAGGGTTCTCGGGATGGCTACACCTTC. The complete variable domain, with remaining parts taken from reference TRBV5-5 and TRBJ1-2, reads DAGVTQSPTHLIKTRGQQVTLRCSPISGHKSVSWYQQVLGQGPQFIFQYYEKEERGRGNFPDRFSARQFPNYSSELNVNALLLGDSALYLCASSPTELQGSRDGYTFGSGTRLTVV.

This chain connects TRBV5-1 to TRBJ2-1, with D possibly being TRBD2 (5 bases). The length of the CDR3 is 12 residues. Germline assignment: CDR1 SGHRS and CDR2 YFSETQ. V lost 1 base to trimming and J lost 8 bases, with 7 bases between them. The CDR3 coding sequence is TGCGCCAGCAGCTTGAAGGACTATGAGCAGTTCTTC. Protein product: CASSLKDYEQFF.

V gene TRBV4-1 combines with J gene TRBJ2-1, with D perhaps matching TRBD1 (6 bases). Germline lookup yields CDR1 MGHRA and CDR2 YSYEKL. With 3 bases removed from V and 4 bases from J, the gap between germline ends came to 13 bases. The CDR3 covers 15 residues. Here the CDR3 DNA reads TGCGCCAGCAGCCACGGGACACTAAGGTACAATGAGCAGTTCTTC. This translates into CASSHGTLRYNEQFF.

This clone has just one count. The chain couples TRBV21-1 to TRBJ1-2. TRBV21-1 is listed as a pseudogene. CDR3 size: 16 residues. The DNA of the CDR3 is TGTGCCAGCAGCAAAGCAGGTCGGGGATGGGCCTATGGCTACACCTTC. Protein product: CASSKAGRGWAYGYTF.

The chain's CDR3 is CASSLGQRLNSPLHF. CDR3 nucleotides: TGTGCCAGCAGCTTGGGACAGAGACTTAATTCACCCCTCCACTTT. This rearrangement joins TRBV5-4 to TRBJ1-6, with D maybe TRBD1 (5 bases). Deletions cut 0 bases from V and 6 bases from J, with 10 bases between. Germline V gene data show CDR1 as SGHNT and CDR2 as YYREEE (reference sequence). The CDR3 extends over 15 amino acids. The full variable domain, with the rest looked up from reference TRBV5-4 and TRBJ1-6, is ETGVTQSPTHLIKTRGQQVTLRCSSQSGHNTVSWYQQALGQGPQFIFQYYREEENGRGNFPPRFSGLQFPNYSSELNVNALELDDSALYLCASSLGQRLNSPLHFGNGTRLTVT.

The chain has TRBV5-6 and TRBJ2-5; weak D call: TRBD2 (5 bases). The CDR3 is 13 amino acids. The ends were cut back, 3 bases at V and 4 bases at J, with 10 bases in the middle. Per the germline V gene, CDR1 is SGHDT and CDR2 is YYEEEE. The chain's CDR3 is CASSSGLPETQYF. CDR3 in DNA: TGTGCCAGCAGCTCGGGATTACCAGAGACCCAGTACTTC.

The chain's CDR3 is CASKDRGGPDTQYF. The CDR3 DNA reads as TGTGCCAGCAAAGACAGGGGCGGTCCAGATACGCAGTATTTT. This chain links TRBV11-2 with TRBJ2-3, with 8 bases aligning to TRBD1. The germline V gene encodes CDR1 SGHAT and CDR2 FQNNGV. V shed 7 bases and J 4 bases; nucleotides not matched to a gene: 7. CDR3 size: 14 residues.